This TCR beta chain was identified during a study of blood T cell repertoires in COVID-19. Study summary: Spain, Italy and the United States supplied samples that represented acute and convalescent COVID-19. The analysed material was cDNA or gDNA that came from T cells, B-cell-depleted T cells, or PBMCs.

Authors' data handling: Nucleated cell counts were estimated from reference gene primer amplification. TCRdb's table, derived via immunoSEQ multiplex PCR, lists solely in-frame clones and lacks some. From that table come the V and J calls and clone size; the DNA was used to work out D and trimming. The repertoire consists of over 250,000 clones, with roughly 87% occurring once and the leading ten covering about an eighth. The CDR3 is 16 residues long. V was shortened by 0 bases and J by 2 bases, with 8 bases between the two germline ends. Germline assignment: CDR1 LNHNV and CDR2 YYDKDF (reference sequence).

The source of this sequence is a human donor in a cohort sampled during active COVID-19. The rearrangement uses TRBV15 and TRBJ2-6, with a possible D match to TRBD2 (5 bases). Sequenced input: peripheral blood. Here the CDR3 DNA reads TGTGCCACCAGCAGAGATCGGGGTACTGGGGCCAACGTCCTGACTTTC. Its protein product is CATSRDRGTGANVLTF.